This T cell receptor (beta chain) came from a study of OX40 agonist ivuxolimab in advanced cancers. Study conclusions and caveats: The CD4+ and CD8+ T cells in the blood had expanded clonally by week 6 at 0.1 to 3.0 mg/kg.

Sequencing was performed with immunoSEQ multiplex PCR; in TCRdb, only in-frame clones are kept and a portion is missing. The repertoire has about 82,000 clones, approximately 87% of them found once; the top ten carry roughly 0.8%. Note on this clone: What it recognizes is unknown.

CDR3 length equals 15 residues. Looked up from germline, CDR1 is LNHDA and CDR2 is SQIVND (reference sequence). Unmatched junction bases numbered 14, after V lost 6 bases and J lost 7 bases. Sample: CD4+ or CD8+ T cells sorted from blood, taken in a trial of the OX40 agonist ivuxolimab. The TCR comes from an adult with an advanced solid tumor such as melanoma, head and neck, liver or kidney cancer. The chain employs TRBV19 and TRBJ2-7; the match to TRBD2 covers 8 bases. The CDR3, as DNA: TGTGCCAGTAGACCCCATCCAGCGGGGGTGGAAGAGCAGTACTTC. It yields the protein CASRPHPAGVEEQYF.